These 27 T cell receptor beta chains came from one sample sequenced in a study of technical replicates of blood from a handful of donors. Clones were read by immunoSEQ multiplex PCR, and TCRdb kept only the in-frame ones, dropping some. The profile shows about 71,000 clones, around nine tenths of them singletons. The specimen was PBMCs. Receptors originate from a human donor in good health. Some clones in this sample may be carry-over from other donors' samples.

V and J are TRBV2 and TRBJ1-2, with D possibly TRBD1 on 5 matching bases. CDR1 is SNHLY, CDR2 FYNNEI, per germline. V was cut by 6 bases and J by 2 bases, with 10 bases left in between. The CDR3 spans 13 residues. Here the CDR3 reads CASRGPPNYGYTF. The CDR3 nucleotides are TGTGCCAGCAGGGGGCCTCCGAACTATGGCTACACCTTC. Supplemented by reference TRBV2 and TRBJ1-2, the full variable domain reads EPEVTQTPSHQVTQMGQEVILRCVPISNHLYFYWYRQILGQKVEFLVSFYNNEISEKSEIFDDQFSVERPDGSNFTLKIRSTKLEDSAMYFCASRGPPNYGYTFGSGTRLTVV.

The J gene is TRBJ2-4, the V gene TRBV28; TRBD2 might be the D (6 bases). Trimming stripped 6 bases from V and 1 base from J, with 13 bases between. CDR3 size: 15 residues. Germline V gene sequence: CDR1 MDHEN, CDR2 SYDVKM. CDR3 nucleotide sequence: TGTGCCAGCAGAGCCACCGGAGGGGCCAAAAACATTCAGTACTTC. This sequence encodes CASRATGGAKNIQYF. Combining the CDR3 with reference TRBV28 and TRBJ2-4 gives the whole variable domain DVKVTQSSRYLVKRTGEKVFLECVQDMDHENMFWYRQDPGLGLRLIYFSYDVKMKEKGDIPEGYSVSREKKERFSLILESASTNQTSMYLCASRATGGAKNIQYFGAGTRLSVL.

The genes are TRBV5-6 and TRBJ2-7, with 7 nucleotides matching TRBD1. The CDR3 is made up of 15 amino acids. Germline V CDR1 and CDR2: SGHDT, YYEEEE. V shed 1 base, J shed 0 bases, and the junction held 4 bases outside the gene matches. DNA of the CDR3: TGTGCCAGCAGCTTGAACAGGGGCTACTCCTACGAGCAGTACTTC. Protein sequence: CASSLNRGYSYEQYF.

This chain joins TRBV5-1 and TRBJ1-4; the D gene is possibly TRBD1 (6 bases). This CDR3 has 14 residues. The V end was cut by 2 bases, the J end by 5 bases, with 10 bases between. Germline V CDR1 and CDR2: SGHRS, YFSETQ. CDR3: CASSLSGQNEKLFF. In nucleotides, the CDR3 is TGCGCCAGCAGCTTAAGCGGACAGAATGAAAAACTGTTTTTT.

The V and J genes are TRBV7-2 and TRBJ1-2, with a possible D match to TRBD1 (5 bases). The ends were cut back, 1 base at V and 8 bases at J, with 17 bases in the middle. Germline V gene sequence: CDR1 SGHTA, CDR2 FQGNSA. This CDR3 is built from 15 residues. CDR3 sequence (DNA): TGTGCCAGCAGCTTAGACCCAGGGCCCTTGGGCGGCTACACCTTC. It codes for CASSLDPGPLGGYTF.

This chain links TRBV7-2 with TRBJ2-1; possibly TRBD2 for D (6 bases). The germline gives CDR1 SGHTA, CDR2 FQGNSA. CDR3 length: 16 residues. V was clipped by 0 bases and J by 4 bases, with 13 bases between them. The CDR3 loop reads CASSLAGPGGYNEQFF. CDR3 bases: TGTGCCAGCAGCTTAGCGGGACCCGGGGGTTACAATGAGCAGTTCTTC.

The chain links TRBV4-2 to TRBJ2-1; 11 bases match TRBD2. Germline assignment: CDR1 LGHNA and CDR2 YNFKEQ. Trimming took 0 bases from V and 10 from J; bases not matched to a gene: 11. This CDR3 is 17 amino acids long. Written as DNA, the CDR3 is TGTGCCAGCAGCCAAGATCAAATAGCGGGAGGGCATCGAGAGCAGTTCTTC. Protein sequence: CASSQDQIAGGHREQFF.

The chain has TRBV5-1 and TRBJ2-3; TRBD2 is a possible D gene (7 bases). The germline V gene has CDR1 SGHRS and CDR2 YFSETQ. V was trimmed by 3 bases and J by 3 bases, leaving 11 bases between them. This CDR3 has 14 residues. The CDR3 is CASSWGGRTDTQYF. The CDR3 coding sequence is TGCGCCAGCAGCTGGGGGGGCCGTACAGATACGCAGTATTTT.

This clone was detected only a few times. CDR3 nucleotide sequence: TGTGCCAGCAGCTTAGAGGGGGCTGCCGCCGAGCAGTACTTC. It translates to CASSLEGAAAEQYF. The gene calls are TRBV7-9 and TRBJ2-7, with TRBD1 matching over 7 bases. V lost 1 base, J lost 6 bases, and 6 bases stayed unmatched. This CDR3 region has 14 residues. Germline CDR1 and CDR2: SEHNR and FQNEAQ (reference sequence).

V gene TRBV9 combines with J gene TRBJ2-3; 7 positions match TRBD2. Germline trimming cut 0 bases from V and 3 bases from J; bases unmatched to any gene: 4. Germline V gene data show CDR1 as SGDLS and CDR2 as YYNGEE. The CDR3 extends over 15 amino acids. In DNA form, the CDR3 reads TGTGCCAGCAGCGTAGCCAGCGGGGAGACAGATACGCAGTATTTT. Translating gives CASSVASGETDTQYF.

The J gene is TRBJ2-7, the V gene TRBV19, with TRBD2 as a possible D gene (6 bases). V was trimmed by 6 bases and J by 2 bases, leaving 17 bases between them. Germline V gene data show CDR1 as LNHDA and CDR2 as SQIVND (reference sequence). The CDR3 loop spans 15 amino acids. CDR3 coding DNA: TGTGCCAGTAGCCAGCCAGCGGGTGGGGCCTACGAGCAGTACTTC. Amino acids: CASSQPAGGAYEQYF. Full variable domain (remainder filled in from reference TRBV19 and TRBJ2-7): DGGITQSPKYLFRKEGQNVTLSCEQNLNHDAMYWYRQDPGQGLRLIYYSQIVNDFQKGDIAEGYSVSREKKESFPLTVTSAQKNPTAFYLCASSQPAGGAYEQYFGPGTRLTVT.

The genes are TRBV10-3 and TRBJ2-2, with D possibly being TRBD2 (6 bases). The CDR3 runs 13 residues. The germline V gene encodes CDR1 ENHRY and CDR2 SYGVKD. Trimming pared 7 bases from V and 5 bases from J, leaving 11 bases between. CDR3 nucleotides: TGTGCCATCAATAGACTAGAGACCGGGGAGCTGTTTTTT. Protein: CAINRLETGELFF.

V gene TRBV5-1 combines with J gene TRBJ2-7, with 7 bases that match TRBD1. Germline CDR1 and CDR2: SGHRS and YFSETQ. V shed 4 bases and J 0 bases; nucleotides not matched to a gene: 7. The CDR3 length is 15 residues. CDR3: CASSPKGQSSYEQYF. DNA for the CDR3: TGCGCCAGCAGCCCAAAGGGACAGTCCTCCTACGAGCAGTACTTC.

The rearrangement joins TRBV30 to TRBJ1-5, with D tentatively TRBD1 (5 bases). This CDR3 comprises 14 residues. V was clipped by 3 bases and J by 0 bases, with 9 bases between them. Germline values: CDR1 GTSNPN, CDR2 SVGIG (reference sequence). In DNA form, the CDR3 reads TGTGCCTGGAGGGCGACAGATAGCAATCAGCCCCAGCATTTT. Translating gives CAWRATDSNQPQHF.

This chain links TRBV10-3 with TRBJ2-7; 10 nucleotides match TRBD1. The CDR3 covers 15 residues. Germline trimming cut 0 bases from V and 2 bases from J; bases unmatched to any gene: 1. The germline CDR1 and CDR2 sequences are ENHRY and SYGVKD. CDR3 nucleotides: TGTGCCATCAGTGAGTCGGGGACAGGGGCCTACGAGCAGTACTTC. Translating it yields CAISESGTGAYEQYF.

This chain joins TRBV19 and TRBJ2-5; D may be TRBD2 (5 bases). V was cut by 6 bases and J by 2 bases, with 19 bases left in between. From germline, CDR1 is LNHDA and CDR2 SQIVND (reference sequence). The CDR3 is made up of 16 amino acids. For the CDR3, the DNA is TGTGCCAGTAGGCTGCGATTCTGGACTTGGCAAGAGACCCAGTACTTC. Protein: CASRLRFWTWQETQYF.

This chain joins TRBV5-1 and TRBJ2-2; D might be TRBD2 (6 bases). Between the trimmed V and J ends, which lost 4 bases and 8 bases, there was a span of 12 bases. This CDR3 region has 13 residues. CDR1 is SGHRS and CDR2 is YFSETQ in the germline V gene. The chain's CDR3 is CASSPTGGGELFF. The DNA of the CDR3 is TGCGCCAGCAGCCCGACCGGGGGAGGGGAGCTGTTTTTT.

The rearrangement uses TRBV6-4 and TRBJ2-3; 10 bases are shared with TRBD2. There are 14 residues in the CDR3. Trimming removed 4 bases from V and 9 bases from J; junction bases left unmatched: 7. CDR1 is MRHNA and CDR2 is SNTAGT in the germline V gene. The CDR3 region is CASSGLAGDQTQYF. The CDR3 DNA sequence: TGTGCCAGCAGTGGGCTAGCGGGAGATCAGACGCAGTATTTT.

The chain links TRBV9 to TRBJ2-1, with D unresolved. The length of the CDR3 is 15 residues. The V end lost 0 bases, the J end lost 6 bases, and 13 bases lay between the germline ends. CDR1 and CDR2 (germline): SGDLS, YYNGEE. The chain's CDR3 is CASSVAPQYGNEQFF. CDR3 DNA sequence: TGTGCCAGCAGCGTAGCTCCACAGTACGGCAATGAGCAGTTCTTC.

The rearrangement uses TRBV5-1 and TRBJ1-2; D gene ambiguous. Germline loops: CDR1 SGHRS, CDR2 YFSETQ. The CDR3 contains 14 residues. Trimming removed 1 base from V and 9 bases from J, with 16 bases in between. Here the CDR3 reads CASSLNAGAMSYTF. The CDR3 DNA reads as TGCGCCAGCAGCTTGAACGCGGGTGCCATGAGCTACACCTTC.

The gene calls are TRBV19 and TRBJ2-7; maybe TRBD2 (6 bases). Germline loops: CDR1 LNHDA, CDR2 SQIVND (reference sequence). This CDR3 spans 16 amino acids. V lost 5 bases and J lost 0, with 17 bases in between. The CDR3 sequence is CASSAQTRPNSYEQYF. CDR3 DNA sequence: TGTGCCAGTAGTGCCCAGACTAGGCCGAACTCCTACGAGCAGTACTTC.

This clone is a singleton in its sample. The V gene is TRBV6-1, the J gene TRBJ1-2; D is possibly TRBD1 (6 bases). V was clipped by 3 bases and J by 7 bases, with 9 bases between them. Germline lookup yields CDR1 MNHNS and CDR2 SASEGT. The CDR3 contains 12 residues. The CDR3 nucleotides are TGTGCCAGCAGTGATCAGGGGACTGGCTACACCTTC. Encoded protein: CASSDQGTGYTF.

V and J are TRBV13 and TRBJ2-5; D is ambiguous. The CDR3 contains 15 residues. Germline V CDR1 and CDR2: PRHDT, FYEKMQ (reference sequence). V was clipped by 0 bases and J by 0 bases, with 8 bases between them. The CDR3 sequence is CASSLGFRYQETQYF. The CDR3 bases are TGTGCCAGCAGCTTAGGCTTCCGGTACCAAGAGACCCAGTACTTC.

The chain links TRBV6-1 to TRBJ1-6; TRBD1 might be the D (6 bases). This CDR3 spans 13 amino acids. V lost 4 bases, J lost 6 bases, and 7 bases lay in between. CDR1 is MNHNS and CDR2 is SASEGT in the germline V gene. The CDR3 loop reads CASSARGNSPLHF. The CDR3 region has the DNA TGTGCCAGCAGTGCCAGGGGTAATTCACCCCTCCACTTT.

The V call is TRBV5-4, the J call TRBJ2-1, with D perhaps TRBD2 (6 bases). Trimming left V 0 bases short and J 5 bases short, with 12 bases between. The CDR3 is 15 amino acids. Germline values: CDR1 SGHNT, CDR2 YYREEE (reference sequence). The CDR3 DNA reads as TGTGCCAGCAGCTTGGGGTGGGGCGGGGACAATGAGCAGTTCTTC. It is translated as CASSLGWGGDNEQFF.

The chain is built from TRBV5-1 and TRBJ2-5, with no clear D. Trimming removed 4 bases at V and 4 bases at J, with 11 bases between. The CDR3 has 13 amino acids. Germline V CDR1 and CDR2: SGHRS, YFSETQ. For the CDR3, the DNA is TGCGCCAGCAGCACGCCTAGGTTAGAGACCCAGTACTTC. Its translation: CASSTPRLETQYF.

The chain joins TRBV7-6 to TRBJ2-2; D unclear. Between the trimmed V and J ends, which lost 4 bases and 2 bases, there was a span of 8 bases. Germline assignment: CDR1 SGHVS and CDR2 FNYEAQ. This CDR3 contains 14 residues. CDR3 sequence: CASSSTVNTGELFF. Written as DNA, the CDR3 is TGTGCCAGCAGCTCAACAGTAAACACCGGGGAGCTGTTTTTT. The whole variable domain, remainder taken from reference TRBV7-6 and TRBJ2-2, is GAGVSQSPRYKVTKRGQDVALRCDPISGHVSLYWYRQALGQGPEFLTYFNYEAQQDKSGLPNDRFSAERPEGSISTLTIQRTEQRDSAMYRCASSSTVNTGELFFGEGSRLTVL.